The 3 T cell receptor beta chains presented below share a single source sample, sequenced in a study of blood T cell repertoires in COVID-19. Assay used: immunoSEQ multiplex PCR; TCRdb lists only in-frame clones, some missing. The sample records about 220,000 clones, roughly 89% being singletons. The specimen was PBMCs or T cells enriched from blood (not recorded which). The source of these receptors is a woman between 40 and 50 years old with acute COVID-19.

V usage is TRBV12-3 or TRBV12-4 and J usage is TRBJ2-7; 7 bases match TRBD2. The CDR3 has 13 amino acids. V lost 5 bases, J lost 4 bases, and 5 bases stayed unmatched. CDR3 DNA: TGTGCCAGCAGTACCGCCGGGGGGTACGAGCAGTACTTC. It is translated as CASSTAGGYEQYF.

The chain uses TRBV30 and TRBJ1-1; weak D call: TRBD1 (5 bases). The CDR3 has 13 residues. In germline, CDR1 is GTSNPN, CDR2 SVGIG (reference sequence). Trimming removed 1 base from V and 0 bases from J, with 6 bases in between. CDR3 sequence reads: CAWSATVNTEAFF. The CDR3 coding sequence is TGTGCCTGGAGTGCGACAGTGAACACTGAAGCTTTCTTT.

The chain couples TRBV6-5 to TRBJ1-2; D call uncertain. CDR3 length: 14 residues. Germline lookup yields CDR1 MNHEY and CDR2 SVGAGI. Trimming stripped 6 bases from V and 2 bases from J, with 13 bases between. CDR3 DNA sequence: TGTGCCAGCAGGTCATTCTCCGGGAACTATGGCTACACCTTC. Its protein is CASRSFSGNYGYTF.